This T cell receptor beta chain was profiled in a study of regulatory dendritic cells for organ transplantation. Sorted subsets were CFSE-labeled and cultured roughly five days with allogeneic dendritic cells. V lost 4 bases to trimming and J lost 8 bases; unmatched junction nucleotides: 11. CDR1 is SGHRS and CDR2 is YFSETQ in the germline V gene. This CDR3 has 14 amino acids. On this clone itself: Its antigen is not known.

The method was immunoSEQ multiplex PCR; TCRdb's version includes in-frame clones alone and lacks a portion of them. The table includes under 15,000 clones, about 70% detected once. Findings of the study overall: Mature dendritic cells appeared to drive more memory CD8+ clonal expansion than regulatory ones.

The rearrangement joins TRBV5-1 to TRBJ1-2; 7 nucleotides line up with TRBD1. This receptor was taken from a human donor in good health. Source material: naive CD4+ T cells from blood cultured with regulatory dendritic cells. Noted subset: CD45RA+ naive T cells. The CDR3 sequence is CASSPTVPRGGYTF. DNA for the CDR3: TGCGCCAGCAGCCCGACAGTACCCAGGGGGGGCTACACCTTC.